Below, 6 T cell receptor beta chains from the same sample are listed, as sequenced in a study of cytomegalovirus exposure and HLA in healthy donors. The PCR was carried out with 60 Vbeta primers and 13 Jbeta primers. Only in-frame clones appear in the TCRdb table, and some are missing; sequencing was by immunoSEQ multiplex PCR. The data contain 95,000 to 150,000 clones, 60% to 85% of them singletons. Sequencing was performed on PBMCs. All receptors come from a woman aged 35 to 49 in good health and CMV-seropositive.

This clone was seen once. The same CDR3 arises from other DNA sequences in this sample as well. The rearrangement joins TRBV7-9 to TRBJ2-1; D gene unclear. Trimming shortened V by 1 base and J by 6 bases, and 4 bases separated the two germline ends. This CDR3 has 12 residues. CDR1 is SEHNR and CDR2 is FQNEAQ in the germline V gene (reference sequence). CDR3 sequence reads: CASSLVSNEQFF. CDR3 nucleotide sequence: TGTGCCAGCAGCTTAGTATCCAATGAGCAGTTCTTC.

The V gene is TRBV10-1, the J gene TRBJ1-5; no definite D call. CDR1 WNHNN and CDR2 SYGVQD come from the germline V gene (reference sequence). The CDR3 extends over 16 amino acids. V lost 0 bases to trimming and J lost 0 bases, with 9 bases between them. The CDR3 is CASSESMQFSNQPQHF. DNA of the CDR3: TGCGCCAGCAGTGAGTCGATGCAGTTTAGCAATCAGCCCCAGCATTTT.

The CDR3 sequence: CASSLGGGGYYGYTF. Written as DNA, the CDR3 is TGTGCCAGCAGCCTTGGCGGGGGGGGCTACTATGGCTACACCTTC. The chain has TRBV14 and TRBJ1-2, with a weak D call TRBD1 (6 bases). Germline CDR1 and CDR2: SGHDN and FVKESK. This CDR3 has 15 residues. With 4 bases removed from V and 3 bases from J, the gap between germline ends came to 15 bases.

V and J are TRBV7-9 and TRBJ1-6, with D hard to call. Germline values: CDR1 SEHNR, CDR2 FQNEAQ (reference sequence). The CDR3 runs to 14 residues. The V and J ends lost 3 bases and 5 bases respectively, with 8 bases between them. The CDR3 sequence: CASSFIRDNSPLHF. CDR3 nucleotides: TGTGCCAGCAGCTTCATTCGGGATAATTCACCCCTCCACTTT.

The V and J genes are TRBV15 and TRBJ1-3; D is undetermined. This CDR3 contains 14 residues. Germline V CDR1 and CDR2: LNHNV, YYDKDF (reference sequence). Between the trimmed V and J ends, which lost 1 base and 8 bases, there was a span of 12 bases. The CDR3 DNA reads TGTGCCACCAGCAGAGTACTACTGGCGGACACCATATATTTT. Translation gives CATSRVLLADTIYF.

The chain carries TRBV11-2 and TRBJ1-5, with TRBD1 matching 8 bases. The CDR3 runs 13 residues. Germline V gene data show CDR1 as SGHAT and CDR2 as FQNNGV. The V gene end was trimmed by 5 bases and the J gene end by 7 bases; junction bases not matched to a gene: 4. The CDR3 protein is CASSTDRAQPQHF. The CDR3 DNA reads TGTGCCAGCAGCACGGACAGGGCCCAGCCCCAGCATTTT.